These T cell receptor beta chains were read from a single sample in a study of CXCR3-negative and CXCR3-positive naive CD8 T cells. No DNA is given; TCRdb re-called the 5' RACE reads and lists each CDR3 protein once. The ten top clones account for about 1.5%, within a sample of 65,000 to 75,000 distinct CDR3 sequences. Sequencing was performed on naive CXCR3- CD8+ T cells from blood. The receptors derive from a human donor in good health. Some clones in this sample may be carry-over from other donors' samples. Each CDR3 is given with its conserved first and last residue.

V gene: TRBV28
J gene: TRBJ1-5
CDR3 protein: CASSLGVNSNQPQHF

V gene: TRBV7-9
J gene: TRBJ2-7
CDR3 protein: CASSANRDEQYF

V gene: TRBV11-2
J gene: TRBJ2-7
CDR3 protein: CASSVTGTNGYEQYF

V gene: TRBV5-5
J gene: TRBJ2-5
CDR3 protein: CASSLAGNQETQYF

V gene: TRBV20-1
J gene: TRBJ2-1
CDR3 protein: CSARGTSDNNEQFF

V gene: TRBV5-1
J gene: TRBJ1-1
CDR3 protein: CASSDATEAFF

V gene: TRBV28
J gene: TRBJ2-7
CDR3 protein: CASSVIQGCEQYF

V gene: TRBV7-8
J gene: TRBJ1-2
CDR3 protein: CASSSEAGGVDHGYTF

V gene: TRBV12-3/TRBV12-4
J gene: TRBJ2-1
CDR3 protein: CASSLNLLAGGPRKFF

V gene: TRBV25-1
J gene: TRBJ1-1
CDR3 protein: CASNQIGTEAFF

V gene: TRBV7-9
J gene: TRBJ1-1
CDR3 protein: CASSPSGGTEAFF

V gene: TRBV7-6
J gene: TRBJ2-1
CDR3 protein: CASSLASGGDEQFF

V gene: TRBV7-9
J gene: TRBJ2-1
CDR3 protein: CASSSGQEHNEQFF

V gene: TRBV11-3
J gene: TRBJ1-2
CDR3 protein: CASSLVGGSPDYTF

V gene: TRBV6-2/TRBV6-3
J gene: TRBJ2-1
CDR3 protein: CASSYSLAGMSSYNEQFF

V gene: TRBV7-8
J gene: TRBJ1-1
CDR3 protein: CASSVARDSLNTEAFF